The next 8 T cell receptor beta chains were all read from a single sample in a study of shared clonotypes between healthy human individuals. Assay: immunoSEQ multiplex PCR; the TCRdb copy retains only in-frame clones and omits some. The data show a few million clones, around 90% seen once. Specimen: naive CD4+ T cells sorted from blood. Indicated subset: CD45RA+ positively selected. The receptors shown here come from a man between 18 and 29 years old in good health.

The genes are TRBV5-4 and TRBJ1-6, with D hard to call. Germline V CDR1 and CDR2: SGHNT, YYREEE (reference sequence). This CDR3 region has 15 residues. With 1 base removed from V and 7 bases from J, the gap between germline ends came to 12 bases. The CDR3 reads CASSLFSGVNSPLHF. In nucleotides, the CDR3 is TGTGCCAGCAGCTTGTTTAGTGGGGTAAATTCACCCCTCCACTTT.

This clone was picked up one time. This chain joins TRBV27 and TRBJ2-7; TRBD2 agrees at 7 bases. After removal of 2 bases from V and 3 bases from J, the junction contained 4 bases not matched to a gene. CDR3 length equals 14 residues. Germline V gives CDR1 MNHEY, CDR2 SMNVEV (reference sequence). The CDR3 nucleotides read TGTGCCAGCAGTTTAGTTGGCGGGGGCTACGAGCAGTACTTC. Translated: CASSLVGGGYEQYF.

This chain connects TRBV5-1 to TRBJ2-3, with 9 bases matching TRBD1. In germline, CDR1 is SGHRS, CDR2 YFSETQ. V shed 4 bases and J 8 bases; nucleotides not matched to a gene: 5. CDR3 length: 13 amino acids. CDR3 residues: CASSQPTGGTQYF. CDR3 DNA: TGCGCCAGCAGCCAACCGACAGGGGGTACGCAGTATTTT.

This clone was detected a few times. The sample carries other DNA sequences with the same CDR3. Written as DNA, the CDR3 is TGTGCCAGCAGCGCACTCCAGGGGGCCGGTGGCTACACCTTC. Residues: CASSALQGAGGYTF. The genes are TRBV9 and TRBJ1-2; TRBD1 aligns across 8 bases. The CDR3 loop spans 14 amino acids. CDR1 and CDR2 from the germline V gene are SGDLS and YYNGEE. The ends lost 3 bases at V and 7 bases at J; junction bases unmatched: 8.

This clone was seen more than once but under ten times. The V gene is TRBV4-3, the J gene TRBJ1-5; 7 positions match TRBD1. J gave up 7 bases and V 1 base, and 10 bases lay outside the gene matches. The CDR3 length is 16 residues. CDR1 and CDR2 from the germline V gene are LGHNA and YSLEER. CDR3 in amino acids: CASSQAHRGNFQPQHF. For the CDR3, the DNA is TGCGCCAGCAGCCAAGCCCACAGGGGAAACTTCCAGCCCCAGCATTTT.

V is TRBV7-2 and J is TRBJ2-1, with TRBD2 matching over 9 bases. This CDR3 is built from 15 residues. From germline, CDR1 is SGHTA and CDR2 FQGNSA. Trimming removed 5 bases from V and 2 bases from J; junction bases left unmatched: 4. In DNA form, the CDR3 reads TGTGCCAGCAGCCCTAGCGGGAATACCTACAATGAGCAGTTCTTC. Its protein is CASSPSGNTYNEQFF.

The chain is built from TRBV10-2 and TRBJ1-3; TRBD1 matches 7 bases. The junction had 10 bases not matched to a gene; V was cut back by 10 bases and J by 4 bases. The germline CDR1 and CDR2 sequences are WSHSY and SAAADI. The CDR3 runs 14 residues. The CDR3 loop is CATMAPGQGNTIYF. Written as DNA, the CDR3 is TGCGCCACTATGGCACCGGGACAGGGAAACACCATATATTTT.

The chain couples TRBV30 to TRBJ2-1; the match to TRBD2 covers 11 bases. Germline V gene lookup returns CDR1 GTSNPN and CDR2 SVGIG (reference sequence). The CDR3 runs 15 residues. The V segment lost 3 bases and the J segment 6 bases; nucleotides outside the gene matches: 7. CDR3 sequence reads: CAWSQLAGGPNEQFF. As DNA, the CDR3 is TGTGCCTGGAGCCAGTTAGCGGGAGGGCCCAATGAGCAGTTCTTC.